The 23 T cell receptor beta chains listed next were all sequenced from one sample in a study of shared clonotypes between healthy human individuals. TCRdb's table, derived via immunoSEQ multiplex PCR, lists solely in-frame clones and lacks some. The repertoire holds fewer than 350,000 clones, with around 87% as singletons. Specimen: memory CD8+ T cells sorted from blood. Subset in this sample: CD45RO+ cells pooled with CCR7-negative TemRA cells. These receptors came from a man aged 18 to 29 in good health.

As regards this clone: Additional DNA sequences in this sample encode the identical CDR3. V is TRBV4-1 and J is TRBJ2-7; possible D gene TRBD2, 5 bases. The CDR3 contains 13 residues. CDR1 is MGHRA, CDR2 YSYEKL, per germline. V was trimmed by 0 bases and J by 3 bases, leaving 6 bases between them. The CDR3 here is CASSQEGGYEQYF. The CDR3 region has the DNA TGCGCCAGCAGCCAAGAAGGAGGCTACGAGCAGTACTTC.

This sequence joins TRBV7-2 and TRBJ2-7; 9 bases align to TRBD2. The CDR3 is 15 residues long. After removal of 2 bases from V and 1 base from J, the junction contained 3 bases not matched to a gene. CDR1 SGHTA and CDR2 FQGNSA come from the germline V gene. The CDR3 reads CASSLSSGVSYEQYF. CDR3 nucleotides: TGTGCCAGCAGCTTATCTAGCGGGGTATCCTACGAGCAGTACTTC.

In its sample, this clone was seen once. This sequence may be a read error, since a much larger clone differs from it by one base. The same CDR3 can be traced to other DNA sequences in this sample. Written as DNA, the CDR3 is TGTGCCAGCAGCTTCTCCTACGAGCAGTACTTC. Protein: CASSFSYEQYF. J is TRBJ2-7 and V is TRBV11-2, with D unresolved. CDR1 is SGHAT, CDR2 FQNNGV, per germline. The CDR3 is 11 amino acids. V lost 3 bases and J 0 bases, leaving 0 bases between the germline ends.

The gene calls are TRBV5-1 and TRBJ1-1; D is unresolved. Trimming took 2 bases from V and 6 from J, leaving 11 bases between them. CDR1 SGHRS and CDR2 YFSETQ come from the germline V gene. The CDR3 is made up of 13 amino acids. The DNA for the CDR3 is TGCGCCAGCAGCTTCGAGGGAACTTCTGAAGCTTTCTTT. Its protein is CASSFEGTSEAFF.

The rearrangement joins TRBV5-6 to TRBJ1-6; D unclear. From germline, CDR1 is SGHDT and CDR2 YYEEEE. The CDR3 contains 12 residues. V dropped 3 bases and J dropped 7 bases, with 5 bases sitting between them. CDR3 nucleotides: TGTGCCAGCAGCTCGGACAATTCACCCCTCCACTTT. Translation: CASSSDNSPLHF.

In DNA, the CDR3 is TGTGCCAGCAGTTTGTCGGAGAGCTCCTACAATGAGCAGTTCTTC. It encodes CASSLSESSYNEQFF. V usage is TRBV6-6 and J usage is TRBJ2-1; D is uncertain. V lost 4 bases to trimming and J lost 0 bases, with 10 bases between them. Germline CDR1 is MNHNY and CDR2 is SVGAGI (reference sequence). The CDR3 length is 15 residues.

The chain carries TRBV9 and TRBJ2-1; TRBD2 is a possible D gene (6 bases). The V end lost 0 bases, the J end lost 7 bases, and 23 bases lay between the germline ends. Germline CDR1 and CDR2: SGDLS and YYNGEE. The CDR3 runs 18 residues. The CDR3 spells CASSVEAGAGRVWNEQFF. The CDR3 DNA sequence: TGTGCCAGCAGCGTAGAGGCCGGAGCGGGCCGGGTGTGGAATGAGCAGTTCTTC. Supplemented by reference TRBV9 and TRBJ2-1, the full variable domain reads DSGVTQTPKHLITATGQRVTLRCSPRSGDLSVYWYQQSLDQGLQFLIQYYNGEERAKGNILERFSAQQFPDLHSELNLSSLELGDSALYFCASSVEAGAGRVWNEQFFGPGTRLTVL.

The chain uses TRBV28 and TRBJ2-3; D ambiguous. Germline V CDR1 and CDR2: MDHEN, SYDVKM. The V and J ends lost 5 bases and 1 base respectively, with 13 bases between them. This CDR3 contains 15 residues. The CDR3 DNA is TGTGCCAGCAGTCCCTTCGAAGGACGCACAGATACGCAGTATTTT. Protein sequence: CASSPFEGRTDTQYF.

The CDR3 DNA follows: TGTGCCATCAGTGACGAGGACTCCTTGAACACCGGGGAGCTGTTTTTT. Encoded protein: CAISDEDSLNTGELFF. V usage is TRBV10-3 and J usage is TRBJ2-2; a possible D gene is TRBD2 (5 bases). Trimming removed 3 bases at V and 1 base at J, with 12 bases between. The CDR3 totals 16 residues. Germline lookup yields CDR1 ENHRY and CDR2 SYGVKD.

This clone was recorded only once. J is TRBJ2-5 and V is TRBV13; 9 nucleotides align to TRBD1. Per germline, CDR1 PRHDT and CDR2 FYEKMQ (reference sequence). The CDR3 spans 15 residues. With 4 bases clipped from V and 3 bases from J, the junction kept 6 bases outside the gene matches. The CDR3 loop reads CASSYLQGAEETQYF. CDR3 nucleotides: TGTGCCAGCAGCTACCTACAGGGGGCAGAAGAGACCCAGTACTTC.

The CDR3 DNA is TGTGCCAGCAGTTACTCGACGGGGGTGAATGAGCAGTTCTTC. It encodes CASSYSTGVNEQFF. The V gene is TRBV6-6, the J gene TRBJ2-1; D perhaps matches TRBD2 (6 bases). Trimming removed 0 bases from V and 7 bases from J, with 10 bases in between. This CDR3 spans 14 amino acids. Germline V CDR1 and CDR2: MNHNY, SVGAGI (reference sequence).

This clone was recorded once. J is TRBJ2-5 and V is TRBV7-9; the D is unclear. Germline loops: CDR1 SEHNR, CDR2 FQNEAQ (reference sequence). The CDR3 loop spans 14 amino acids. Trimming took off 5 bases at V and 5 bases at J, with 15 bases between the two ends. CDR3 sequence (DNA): TGTGCCAGCAGCCTCCGGATGGGGTTGGAGACCCAGTACTTC. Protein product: CASSLRMGLETQYF.

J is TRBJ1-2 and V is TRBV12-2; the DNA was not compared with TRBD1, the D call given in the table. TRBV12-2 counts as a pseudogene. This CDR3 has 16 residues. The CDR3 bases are TGTGCAAGTCGCTGTCGGGACAGGGGGCGAATGTATGGCTACACCTTC. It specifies CASRCRDRGRMYGYTF.

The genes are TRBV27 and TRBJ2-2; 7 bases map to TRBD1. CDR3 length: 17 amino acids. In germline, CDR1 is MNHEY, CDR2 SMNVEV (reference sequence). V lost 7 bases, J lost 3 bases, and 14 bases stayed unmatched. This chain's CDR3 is CASKGQRVGGHTGELFF. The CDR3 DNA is TGTGCCAGCAAGGGACAGCGCGTTGGGGGACACACCGGGGAGCTGTTTTTT.

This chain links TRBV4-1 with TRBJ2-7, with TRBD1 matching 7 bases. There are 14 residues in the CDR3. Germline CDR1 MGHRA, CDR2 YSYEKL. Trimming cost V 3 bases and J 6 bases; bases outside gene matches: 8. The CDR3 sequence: CASSQTPGGGEQYF. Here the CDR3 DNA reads TGCGCCAGCAGCCAGACCCCAGGGGGTGGCGAGCAGTACTTC.

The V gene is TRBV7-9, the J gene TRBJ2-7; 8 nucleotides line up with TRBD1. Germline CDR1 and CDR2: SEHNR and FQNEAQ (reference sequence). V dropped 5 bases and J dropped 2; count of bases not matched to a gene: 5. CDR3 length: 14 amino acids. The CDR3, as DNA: TGTGCCAGCAGCCTCGGACAGGGAACCTACGAGCAGTACTTC. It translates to CASSLGQGTYEQYF.

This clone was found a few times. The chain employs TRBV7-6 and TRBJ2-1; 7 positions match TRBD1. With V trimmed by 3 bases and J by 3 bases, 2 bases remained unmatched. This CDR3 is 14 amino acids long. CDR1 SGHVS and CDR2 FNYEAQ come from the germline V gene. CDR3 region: CASSFTGVYNEQFF. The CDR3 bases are TGTGCCAGCAGCTTTACAGGGGTCTACAATGAGCAGTTCTTC.

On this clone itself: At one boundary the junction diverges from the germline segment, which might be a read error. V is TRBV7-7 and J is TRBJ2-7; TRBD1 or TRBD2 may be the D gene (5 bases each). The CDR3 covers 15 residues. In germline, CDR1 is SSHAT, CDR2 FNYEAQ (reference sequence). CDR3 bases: TGTGCTAGCAGCCCTCAGAGGGGTCCTCTCTACGAGCAGTACTTC. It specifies CASSPQRGPLYEQYF.

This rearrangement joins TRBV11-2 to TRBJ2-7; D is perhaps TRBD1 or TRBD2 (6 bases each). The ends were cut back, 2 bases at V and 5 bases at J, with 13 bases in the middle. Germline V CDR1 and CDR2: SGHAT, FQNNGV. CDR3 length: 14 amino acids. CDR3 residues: CASSLYGGVDEQYF. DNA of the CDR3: TGTGCCAGCAGCTTATACGGGGGCGTGGACGAGCAGTACTTC.

In DNA, the CDR3 is TGTGCCAGTAGTATGCTTGGCTACTCCTACGAGCAGTACTTC. It yields the protein CASSMLGYSYEQYF. The rearrangement uses TRBV19 and TRBJ2-7; D gene unclear. The CDR3 runs to 14 residues. V dropped 3 bases and J dropped 0 bases, with 9 bases sitting between them. Germline loops: CDR1 LNHDA, CDR2 SQIVND (reference sequence). Using reference TRBV19 and TRBJ2-7 for the parts outside the CDR3, the full variable domain is DGGITQSPKYLFRKEGQNVTLSCEQNLNHDAMYWYRQDPGQGLRLIYYSQIVNDFQKGDIAEGYSVSREKKESFPLTVTSAQKNPTAFYLCASSMLGYSYEQYFGPGTRLTVT.

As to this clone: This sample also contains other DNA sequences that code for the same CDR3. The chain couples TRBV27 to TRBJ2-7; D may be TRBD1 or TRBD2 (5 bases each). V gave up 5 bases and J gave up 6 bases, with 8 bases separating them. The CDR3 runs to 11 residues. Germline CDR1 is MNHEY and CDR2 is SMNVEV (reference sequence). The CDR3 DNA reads TGTGCCAGCAGTCTTGGGGGCGAGCAGTACTTC. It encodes CASSLGGEQYF.

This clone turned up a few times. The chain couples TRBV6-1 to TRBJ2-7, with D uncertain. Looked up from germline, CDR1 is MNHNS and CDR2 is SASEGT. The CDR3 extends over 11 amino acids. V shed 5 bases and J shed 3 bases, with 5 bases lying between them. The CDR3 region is CASSFLYEQYF. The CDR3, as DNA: TGTGCCAGCAGTTTTCTCTACGAGCAGTACTTC.

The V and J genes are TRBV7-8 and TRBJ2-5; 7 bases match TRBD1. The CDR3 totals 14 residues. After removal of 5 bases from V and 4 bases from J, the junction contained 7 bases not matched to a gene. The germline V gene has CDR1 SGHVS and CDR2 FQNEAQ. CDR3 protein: CASSLDRVVETQYF. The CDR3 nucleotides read TGTGCCAGCAGCCTAGACAGGGTCGTAGAGACCCAGTACTTC.